The clone carrying this T cell receptor (beta chain) was counted between two and nine times. The antigen is undetermined. TCRdb re-called the 5' RACE reads with MiXCR, one entry per CDR3 protein. Of around 490,000 distinct CDR3 sequences detected, 14% appear once; the ten largest clones hold approximately 0.98%. The data stem from a study of identical twins. Findings of the study overall: There were fewer insertions in abundant cord blood beta clonotypes, but memory repertoires showed no such pattern.

These data also featured in a second study, about yellow fever vaccine responses in identical twins.

The sequence was obtained from a woman between 18 and 29 years old in good health. The sequenced sample consisted of CD4+ T cells sorted from blood.

CDR3 coding DNA: TGTGCCAGCAGTTTAGGAGGGGTTAACTATCAGCCCCAGCATTTT. Amino acids: CASSLGGVNYQPQHF. V usage is TRBV28 and J usage is TRBJ1-5; D perhaps matches TRBD1 (5 bases). In germline, CDR1 is MDHEN, CDR2 SYDVKM. Trimming pared 2 bases from V and 5 bases from J, leaving 13 bases between. The CDR3 has 15 amino acids.